Given below is one T cell receptor (beta chain) in context. Its antigen is as yet unknown. The data stem from a study of T cell responses to AZD1222 COVID-19 vaccine. Findings and caveats of the study: Mostly white British, mostly female donors; authors suggested clonal diversity may be underestimated.

Some clones are missing from TCRdb's copy, which holds only in-frame ones; the method was immunoSEQ multiplex PCR. In the table there are some 150,000 clones, more than 75% of which are singletons. This CDR3 has 14 amino acids. The germline V gene encodes CDR1 MDHEN and CDR2 SYDVKM. V was clipped by 4 bases and J by 2 bases; unmatched bases: 4. Second doses that came at about 4 or about 12 weeks were put together. The TCR comes from an adult who received the AZD1222 COVID-19 vaccine. The genes are TRBV28 and TRBJ2-7; 8 bases match TRBD2. Sample: peripheral blood, taken 28 days after the second AZD1222 dose. The CDR3 is CASSSSGSPYEQYF. In DNA form, the CDR3 reads TGTGCCAGCAGTTCTAGCGGGTCACCCTACGAGCAGTACTTC.